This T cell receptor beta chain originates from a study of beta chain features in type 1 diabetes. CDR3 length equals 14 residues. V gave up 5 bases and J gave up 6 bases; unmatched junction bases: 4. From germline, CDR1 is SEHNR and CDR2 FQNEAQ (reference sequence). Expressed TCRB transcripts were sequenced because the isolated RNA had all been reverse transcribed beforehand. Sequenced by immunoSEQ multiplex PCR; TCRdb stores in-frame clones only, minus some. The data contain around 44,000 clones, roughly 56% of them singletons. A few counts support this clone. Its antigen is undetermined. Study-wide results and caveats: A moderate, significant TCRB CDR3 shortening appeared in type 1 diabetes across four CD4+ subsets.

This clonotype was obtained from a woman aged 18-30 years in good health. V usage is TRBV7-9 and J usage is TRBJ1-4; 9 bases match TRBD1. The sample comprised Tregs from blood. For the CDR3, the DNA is TGTGCCAGCAGCCAACAGGGGGCATATGAAAAACTGTTTTTT. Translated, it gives CASSQQGAYEKLFF.